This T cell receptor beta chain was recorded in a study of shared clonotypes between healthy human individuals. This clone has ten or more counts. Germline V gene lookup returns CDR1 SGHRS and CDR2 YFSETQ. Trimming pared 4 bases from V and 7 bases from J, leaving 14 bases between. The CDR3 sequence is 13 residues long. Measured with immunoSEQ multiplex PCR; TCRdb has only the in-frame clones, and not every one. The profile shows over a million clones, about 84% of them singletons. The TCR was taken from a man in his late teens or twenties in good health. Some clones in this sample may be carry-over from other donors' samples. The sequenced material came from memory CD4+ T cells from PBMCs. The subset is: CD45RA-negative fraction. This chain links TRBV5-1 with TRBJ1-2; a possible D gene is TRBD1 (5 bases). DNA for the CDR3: TGCGCCAGCAGCCCCCGACAGCCCTTTGGCTACACCTTC. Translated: CASSPRQPFGYTF.